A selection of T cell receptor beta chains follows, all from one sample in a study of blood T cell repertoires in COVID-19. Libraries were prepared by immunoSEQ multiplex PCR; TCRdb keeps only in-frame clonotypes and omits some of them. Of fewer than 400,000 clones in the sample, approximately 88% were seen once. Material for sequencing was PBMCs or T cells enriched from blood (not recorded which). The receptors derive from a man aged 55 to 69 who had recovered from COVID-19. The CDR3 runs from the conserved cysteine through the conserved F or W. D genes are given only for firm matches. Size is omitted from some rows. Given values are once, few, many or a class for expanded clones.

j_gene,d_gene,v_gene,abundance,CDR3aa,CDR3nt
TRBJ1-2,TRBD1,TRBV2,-,CASSEWTGRHGYTF,TGTGCCAGCAGTGAATGGACAGGGCGGCATGGCTACACCTTC
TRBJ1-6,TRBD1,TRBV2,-,CASRGARDSQPLHF,TGTGCCAGCAGGGGGGCCCGGGACAGCCAACCCCTCCACTTT
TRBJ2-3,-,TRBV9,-,CASSLPTDTQYF,TGTGCCAGCTCCCTCCCCACAGATACGCAGTATTTT
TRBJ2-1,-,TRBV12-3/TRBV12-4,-,CASSLVLRGEQFF,TGTGCCAGCAGTTTAGTTCTGCGCGGTGAGCAGTTCTTC
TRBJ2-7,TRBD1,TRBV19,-,CASSKGQGVGYEQYF,TGTGCCAGTAGCAAAGGACAGGGGGTGGGCTACGAGCAGTACTTC
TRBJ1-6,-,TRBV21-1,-,CASRSQTPGQGRSPLHF,TGTGCCAGCAGAAGTCAGACTCCGGGACAGGGTCGATCACCCCTCCACTTT
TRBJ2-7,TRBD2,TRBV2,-,CASSTTSGRAGEQYF,TGTGCCAGCAGTACGACTAGCGGGAGGGCTGGTGAGCAGTACTTC
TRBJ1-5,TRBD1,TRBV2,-,CASSPGQVYSNQPQHF,TGTGCCAGCAGCCCGGGACAGGTTTATAGCAATCAGCCCCAGCATTTT
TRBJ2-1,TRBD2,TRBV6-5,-,CASSSSLAASYNEQFF,TGTGCCAGCAGTTCCTCCCTAGCGGCCTCCTACAATGAGCAGTTCTTC
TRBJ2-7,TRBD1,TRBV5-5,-,CASSLRQGNYEQYF,TGTGCCAGCAGCCTACGACAGGGAAACTACGAGCAGTACTTC
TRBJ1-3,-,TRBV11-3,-,CASSLDWPKSLGPGNTIYF,TGTGCCAGCAGCTTAGATTGGCCCAAATCGCTGGGGCCAGGAAACACCATATATTTT
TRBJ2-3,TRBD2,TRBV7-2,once,CASSFGGGPGTDTQYF,TGTGCCAGCAGCTTTGGGGGAGGGCCAGGGACAGATACGCAGTATTTT
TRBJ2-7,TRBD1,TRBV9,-,CASSAGQGINEQYF,TGTGCCAGCAGCGCCGGACAGGGGATAAACGAGCAGTACTTC
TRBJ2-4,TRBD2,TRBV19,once,CASSISRGLAVLAKNIQYF,TGTGCCAGTAGTATTTCTAGGGGACTAGCGGTTCTAGCCAAAAACATTCAGTACTTC
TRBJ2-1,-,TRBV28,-,CASIPQAGNNEQFF,TGTGCCAGCATTCCCCAAGCGGGTAACAATGAGCAGTTCTTC
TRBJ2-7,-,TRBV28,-,CATSGTNYEQYF,TGTGCCACCTCAGGGACAAACTACGAGCAGTACTTC
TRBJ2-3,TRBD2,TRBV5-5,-,CASSSMGTRRTTDTQYF,TGTGCCAGCAGCTCAATGGGGACTAGAAGGACCACAGATACGCAGTATTTT
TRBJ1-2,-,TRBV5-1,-,CASSPTTGVDGYTF,TGCGCCAGCAGCCCGACGACAGGTGTCGATGGCTACACCTTC